Following are 21 T cell receptor beta chains from one sample sequenced in a study of cytomegalovirus exposure and HLA in healthy donors. The PCR made use of 60 Vbeta and 13 Jbeta primers. Clones were sequenced by immunoSEQ multiplex PCR, and TCRdb holds only the in-frame ones, with some missing. The profile shows 280,000 or so clones, around 90% of them singletons. Sequenced input: PBMCs. The receptors originated from a woman between 18 and 29 years old in good health and CMV-seronegative.

The J gene is TRBJ2-2, the V gene TRBV4-1, with 12 bases lining up with TRBD1. Trimming cost V 4 bases and J 4 bases; bases outside gene matches: 7. Germline V lookup: CDR1 MGHRA, CDR2 YSYEKL. The CDR3 consists of 17 residues. The CDR3 sequence is CASSPGQGAFVTGELFF. CDR3 bases: TGCGCCAGCAGCCCGGGACAGGGGGCGTTTGTCACCGGGGAGCTGTTTTTT.

This chain uses TRBV29-1 with TRBJ1-1; D is unclear. CDR3 size: 16 residues. From germline, CDR1 is SQVTM and CDR2 ANQGSEA. V gave up 4 bases and J gave up 4 bases, with 22 bases separating them. As DNA, the CDR3 is TGCAGCGTTGGACCCCGGGCAGTTCCCCGGGGCACTGAAGCTTTCTTT. It codes for CSVGPRAVPRGTEAFF.

The chain uses TRBV5-1 and TRBJ2-3, with 11 positions matching TRBD2. This CDR3 is built from 19 residues. Germline V gives CDR1 SGHRS, CDR2 YFSETQ. J was trimmed by 6 bases and V by 0 bases; bases with no gene match: 15. The CDR3 loop is CASSLESRLAGGRGDTQYF. The CDR3 DNA reads TGCGCCAGCAGCTTGGAAAGTCGTCTAGCGGGGGGCCGGGGGGATACGCAGTATTTT.

The rearrangement links TRBV29-1 to TRBJ1-1, with unresolved D. V was clipped by 5 bases and J by 6 bases, with 13 bases between them. The length of the CDR3 is 12 residues. Looked up from germline, CDR1 is SQVTM and CDR2 is ANQGSEA. CDR3 protein: CSVKIKQPEAFF. CDR3 in DNA: TGCAGCGTTAAAATAAAACAGCCTGAAGCTTTCTTT.

The chain uses TRBV6-6 and TRBJ1-3; D unclear. The CDR3 consists of 15 residues. V was cut by 8 bases and J by 6 bases, with 20 bases left in between. Germline V gene lookup returns CDR1 MNHNY and CDR2 SVGAGI (reference sequence). This CDR3 reads CASAYLLGDKNTIYF. CDR3 coding DNA: TGTGCCAGCGCCTATTTACTCGGGGATAAAAACACCATATATTTT.

V is TRBV2 and J is TRBJ1-2; 9 bases align to TRBD1. Germline assignment: CDR1 SNHLY and CDR2 FYNNEI. The CDR3 sequence is 14 residues long. V was clipped by 5 bases and J by 6 bases; unmatched bases: 7. This CDR3 reads CASSFGTGIHGYTF. The CDR3 nucleotides read TGTGCCAGCAGTTTCGGGACAGGGATACATGGCTACACCTTC.

V and J are TRBV15 and TRBJ1-5, with D perhaps TRBD1 (5 bases). CDR3 length: 16 amino acids. The V and J ends lost 5 bases and 1 base respectively, with 15 bases between them. CDR1 and CDR2 from the germline V gene are LNHNV and YYDKDF (reference sequence). The CDR3 reads CATSLQVKGSNQPQHF. In DNA form, the CDR3 reads TGTGCCACCAGCCTTCAGGTTAAGGGGAGCAATCAGCCCCAGCATTTT.

The chain employs TRBV6-1 and TRBJ1-3; 7 bases fit TRBD1. Germline V gene sequence: CDR1 MNHNS, CDR2 SASEGT. With 5 bases clipped from V and 4 bases from J, the junction kept 5 bases outside the gene matches. The CDR3 has 14 residues. CDR3 sequence: CASSTGTVGNTIYF. The CDR3 DNA reads TGTGCCAGCAGTACCGGGACAGTCGGAAACACCATATATTTT.

The gene calls are TRBV2 and TRBJ1-1; D remains ambiguous. The CDR3 is 12 amino acids. Trimming removed 6 bases from V and 1 base from J, with 6 bases in between. The germline gives CDR1 SNHLY, CDR2 FYNNEI. The CDR3 loop reads CASRRQNTEAFF. Written as DNA, the CDR3 is TGTGCCAGCAGGCGGCAGAACACTGAAGCTTTCTTT.

The chain couples TRBV2 to TRBJ1-2; TRBD1 matches at 7 bases. Germline V CDR1 and CDR2: SNHLY, FYNNEI. The CDR3 extends over 16 amino acids. The V gene end was trimmed by 5 bases and the J gene end by 4 bases; junction bases not matched to a gene: 13. As DNA, the CDR3 is TGTGCCAGCAGTCAACAGGGGCTTGAGCCCGGCTATGGCTACACCTTC. As protein: CASSQQGLEPGYGYTF.

The CDR3 coding sequence is TGCGCCAGCAGCTTAACAGCAACTAATGAAAAACTGTTTTTT. It codes for CASSLTATNEKLFF. This chain links TRBV5-1 with TRBJ1-4, with D unresolved. V lost 2 bases and J 0 bases, leaving 5 bases between the germline ends. Per the germline V gene, CDR1 is SGHRS and CDR2 is YFSETQ. CDR3 length: 14 residues.

In its sample, this clone was seen a few times. This chain links TRBV19 with TRBJ1-6, with D tentatively TRBD1 (6 bases). V lost 4 bases and J 10 bases, leaving 14 bases between the germline ends. Germline CDR1 and CDR2: LNHDA and SQIVND (reference sequence). This CDR3 comprises 14 residues. CDR3 in amino acids: CASSTGDPGSPLHF. In nucleotides, the CDR3 is TGTGCCAGTAGTACAGGGGATCCGGGCTCACCCCTCCACTTT.

This clone was seen a single time. An end of the junction does not agree with germline; a read error may underlie this. V and J are TRBV6-1 and TRBJ2-3; tentative D call: TRBD1 (5 bases). The germline V gene has CDR1 MNHNS and CDR2 SASEGT. The CDR3 sequence is 16 residues long. The CDR3 nucleotides are TGTGCCAGCAGTGATAGGGGTTTGGGCAGCAGAGATACGCAGTATTTT. The encoded protein is CASSDRGLGSRDTQYF.

The chain uses TRBV7-2 and TRBJ1-6, with D unclear. Between the trimmed V and J ends, which lost 3 bases and 0 bases, there was a span of 15 bases. The CDR3 runs to 18 residues. CDR1 SGHTA and CDR2 FQGNSA come from the germline V gene. CDR3 in DNA: TGTGCCAGCAGCTTTGTCGTGTCGGGAAGCTCCTATAATTCACCCCTCCACTTT. Its translation: CASSFVVSGSSYNSPLHF.

This chain joins TRBV9 and TRBJ2-1, with TRBD2 as a possible D gene (7 bases). In germline, CDR1 is SGDLS, CDR2 YYNGEE. The CDR3 length is 14 residues. The V end lost 0 bases, the J end lost 10 bases, and 14 bases lay between the germline ends. The CDR3 nucleotides are TGTGCCAGCAGCGTAGGGGGGGGGCGCCAGGAGCAGTTCTTC. The encoded protein is CASSVGGGRQEQFF.

This sequence joins TRBV4-1 and TRBJ1-3; TRBD1 matches at 7 bases. The CDR3 is 15 amino acids. The ends lost 6 bases at V and 4 bases at J; junction bases unmatched: 9. In germline, CDR1 is MGHRA, CDR2 YSYEKL. The CDR3 loop is CASRQIQGRGNTIYF. The CDR3 nucleotides are TGCGCCAGCAGGCAGATACAGGGGAGGGGAAACACCATATATTTT.

Regarding this clone: A read error may produce the germline difference seen at one junction end. The chain joins TRBV5-6 to TRBJ2-1; D might be TRBD2 (6 bases). There are 15 residues in the CDR3. Germline values: CDR1 SGHDT, CDR2 YYEEEE. CDR3 sequence (DNA): TGTGCCGGCAGCTTGTTGGGGCGGGGATACAATGAGCAGTTCTTC. Translation gives CAGSLLGRGYNEQFF.

The rearrangement links TRBV12-5 to TRBJ1-2; no definite D call. Germline V lookup: CDR1 LGHNT, CDR2 FRNRAP. The CDR3 loop spans 16 amino acids. The V gene lost 0 bases and the J gene lost 4 bases, with 15 bases spanning the gap. The CDR3, as DNA: TGTGCTAGTGGTTTGGTGCCCGGTACGGCGGCCTATGGCTACACCTTC. This sequence encodes CASGLVPGTAAYGYTF.

This clone was recorded once. J is TRBJ2-1 and V is TRBV2; D not resolved. V was shortened by 8 bases and J by 1 base, with 6 bases between the two germline ends. The CDR3 is 12 residues long. The germline V gene encodes CDR1 SNHLY and CDR2 FYNNEI. CDR3 sequence: CASLESYNEQFF. The CDR3 DNA sequence: TGTGCCAGCTTGGAGTCCTACAATGAGCAGTTCTTC.

The rearrangement joins TRBV4-1 to TRBJ2-7, with no clear D. Germline lookup yields CDR1 MGHRA and CDR2 YSYEKL. V lost 1 base, J lost 3 bases, and 16 bases lay in between. This CDR3 has 16 residues. This CDR3 is CASSQVADNKNYEQYF. Here the CDR3 DNA reads TGCGCCAGCAGCCAAGTGGCAGACAATAAGAACTACGAGCAGTACTTC.

The J gene is TRBJ2-5, the V gene TRBV2, with a possible D match to TRBD2 (5 bases). The J call may be incorrect, as the DNA end agrees better with TRBJ2-7. Germline CDR1 and CDR2: SNHLY and FYNNEI. CDR3 length: 15 residues. The CDR3 coding sequence is TGTGCCAGCAGTGAATCCCGGGGTCTCCCCCTCGAGCAGTACTTC. This translates into CASSESRGLPLEQYF.